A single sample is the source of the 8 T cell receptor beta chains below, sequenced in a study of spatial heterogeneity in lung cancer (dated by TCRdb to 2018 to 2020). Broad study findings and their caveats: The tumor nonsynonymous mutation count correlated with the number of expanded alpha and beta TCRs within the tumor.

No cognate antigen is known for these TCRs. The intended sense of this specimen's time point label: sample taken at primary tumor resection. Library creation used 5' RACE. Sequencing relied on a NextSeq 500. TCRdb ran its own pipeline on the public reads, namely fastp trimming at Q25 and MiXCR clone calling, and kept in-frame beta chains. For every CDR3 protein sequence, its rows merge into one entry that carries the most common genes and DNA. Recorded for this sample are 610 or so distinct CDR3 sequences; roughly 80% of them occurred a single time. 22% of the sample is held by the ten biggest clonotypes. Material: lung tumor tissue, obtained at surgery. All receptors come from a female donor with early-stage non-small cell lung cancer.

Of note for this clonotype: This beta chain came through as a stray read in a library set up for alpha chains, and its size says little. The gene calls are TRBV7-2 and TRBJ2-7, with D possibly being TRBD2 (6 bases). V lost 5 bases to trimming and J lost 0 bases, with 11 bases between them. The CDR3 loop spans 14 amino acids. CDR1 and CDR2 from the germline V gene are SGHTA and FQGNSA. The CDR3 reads CASSRGSVSYEQYF. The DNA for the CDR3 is TGTGCCAGCAGCCGGGGGTCAGTCTCCTACGAGCAGTACTTC.

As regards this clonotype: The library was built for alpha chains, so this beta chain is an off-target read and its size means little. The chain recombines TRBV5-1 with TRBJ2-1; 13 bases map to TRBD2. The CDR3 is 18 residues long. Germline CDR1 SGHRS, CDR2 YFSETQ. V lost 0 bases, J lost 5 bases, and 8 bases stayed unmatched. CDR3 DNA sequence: TGCGCCAGCAGCTTGGCTAAACTAGCGGGAGGGAGGGACAATGAGCAGTTCTTC. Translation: CASSLAKLAGGRDNEQFF.

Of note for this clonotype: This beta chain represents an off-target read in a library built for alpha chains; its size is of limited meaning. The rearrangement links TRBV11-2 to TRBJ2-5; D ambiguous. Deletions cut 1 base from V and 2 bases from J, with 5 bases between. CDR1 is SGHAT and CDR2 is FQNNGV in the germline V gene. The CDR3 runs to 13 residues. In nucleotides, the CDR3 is TGTGCCAGCAGCTTAGTCCAGCAAGAGACCCAGTACTTC. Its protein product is CASSLVQQETQYF.

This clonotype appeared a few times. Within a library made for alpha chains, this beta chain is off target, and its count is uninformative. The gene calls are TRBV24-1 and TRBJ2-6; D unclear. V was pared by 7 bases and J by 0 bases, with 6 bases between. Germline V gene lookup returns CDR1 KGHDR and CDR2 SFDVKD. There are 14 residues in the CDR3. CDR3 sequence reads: CATSGLSGANVLTF. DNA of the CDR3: TGTGCCACCAGCGGGCTCTCTGGGGCCAACGTCCTGACTTTC.

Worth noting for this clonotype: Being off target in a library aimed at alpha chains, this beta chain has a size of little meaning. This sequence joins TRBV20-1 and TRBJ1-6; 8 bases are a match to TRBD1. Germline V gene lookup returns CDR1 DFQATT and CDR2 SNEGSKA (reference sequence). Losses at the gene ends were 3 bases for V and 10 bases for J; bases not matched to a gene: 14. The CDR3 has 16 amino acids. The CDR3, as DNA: TGCAGTGCTAGGGACAGGGAGAAGGCAAGAGGGTCACCCCTCCACTTT. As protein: CSARDREKARGSPLHF.

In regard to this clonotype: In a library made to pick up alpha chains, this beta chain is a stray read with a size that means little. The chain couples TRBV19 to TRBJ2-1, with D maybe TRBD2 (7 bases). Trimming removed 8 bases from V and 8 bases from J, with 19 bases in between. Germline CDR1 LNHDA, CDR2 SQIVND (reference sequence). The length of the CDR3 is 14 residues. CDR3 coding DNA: TGTGCCAGTGCTGTGGGGGGGCCTGTCTATGAGCAGTTCTTC. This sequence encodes CASAVGGPVYEQFF.

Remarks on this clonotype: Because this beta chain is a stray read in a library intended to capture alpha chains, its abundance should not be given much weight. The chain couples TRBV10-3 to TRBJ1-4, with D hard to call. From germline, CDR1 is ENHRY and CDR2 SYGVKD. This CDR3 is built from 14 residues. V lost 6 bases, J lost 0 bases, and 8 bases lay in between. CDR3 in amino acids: CAIRDPTTNEKLFF. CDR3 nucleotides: TGTGCCATCAGGGACCCGACAACTAATGAAAAACTGTTTTTT.

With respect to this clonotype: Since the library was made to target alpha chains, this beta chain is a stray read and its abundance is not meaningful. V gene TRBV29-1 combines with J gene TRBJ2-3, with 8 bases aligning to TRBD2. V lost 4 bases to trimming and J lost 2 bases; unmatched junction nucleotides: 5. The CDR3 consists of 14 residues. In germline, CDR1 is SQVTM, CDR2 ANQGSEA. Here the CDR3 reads CSVGAGGPTDTQYF. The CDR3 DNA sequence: TGCAGCGTTGGGGCGGGAGGACCCACAGATACGCAGTATTTT.